These T cell receptor beta chains were read from a single sample in a study of blood T cell repertoires in COVID-19. Method: immunoSEQ multiplex PCR; TCRdb's copy keeps in-frame clones and lacks some. Among about 130,000 clones, roughly 92% were seen once, and the ten largest hold around 1.9%. The material sequenced was peripheral blood. Receptors originate from a man aged 50 or older with COVID-19, enrolled during active disease. Each CDR3 is given with its conserved first and last residue. Each record gives: CDR3 protein, CDR3 DNA, V gene, D gene, clone size, J gene. A D gene is named only where the DNA matches it firmly. A clone size is listed for some rows: how often the clone was seen (once, few, many), or a class if it is expanded.

CDR3 protein: CASSPPGTGGIGELFF
CDR3 DNA: TGTGCCAGCTCACCACCTGGGACAGGGGGCATCGGGGAGCTGTTTTTT
V gene: TRBV18
D gene: TRBD1
clone size: NA
J gene: TRBJ2-2

CDR3 protein: CASSPQTDYGYTF
CDR3 DNA: TGTGCCAGCAGTCCGCAGACAGACTATGGCTACACCTTC
V gene: TRBV12-3/TRBV12-4
D gene: NA
clone size: NA
J gene: TRBJ1-2

CDR3 protein: CASSELKNTGELFF
CDR3 DNA: TGTGCCAGCAGTGAACTAAAAAACACCGGGGAGCTGTTTTTT
V gene: TRBV6-1
D gene: NA
clone size: NA
J gene: TRBJ2-2

CDR3 protein: CSVVPGQWNTEAFF
CDR3 DNA: TGCAGCGTTGTTCCGGGACAGTGGAACACTGAAGCTTTCTTT
V gene: TRBV29-1
D gene: TRBD1
clone size: few
J gene: TRBJ1-1

CDR3 protein: CASSLAGGAYNEQFF
CDR3 DNA: TGCGCCAGCAGCTTGGCCGGGGGGGCCTACAATGAGCAGTTCTTC
V gene: TRBV5-1
D gene: TRBD2
clone size: NA
J gene: TRBJ2-1

CDR3 protein: CASSQDFSGRAGDTQYF
CDR3 DNA: TGTGCCAGCAGCCAAGATTTCAGCGGGAGGGCGGGAGATACGCAGTATTTT
V gene: TRBV4-2
D gene: TRBD2
clone size: NA
J gene: TRBJ2-3

CDR3 protein: CASSFGGKETQYF
CDR3 DNA: TGTGCCAGCAGTTTCGGGGGGAAAGAGACCCAGTACTTC
V gene: TRBV5-4
D gene: TRBD2
clone size: NA
J gene: TRBJ2-5

CDR3 protein: CASSIRGRYEQYF
CDR3 DNA: TGTGCCAGCAGCATAAGAGGGCGCTACGAGCAGTACTTC
V gene: TRBV3-1/TRBV3-2
D gene: NA
clone size: NA
J gene: TRBJ2-7

CDR3 protein: CASSIAGHRNGELFF
CDR3 DNA: TGTGCCAGTAGTATTGCAGGGCACAGGAACGGGGAGCTGTTTTTT
V gene: TRBV19
D gene: NA
clone size: NA
J gene: TRBJ2-2

CDR3 protein: CAISVGQGANNEQFF
CDR3 DNA: TGTGCCATCAGTGTGGGACAGGGGGCGAACAATGAGCAGTTCTTC
V gene: TRBV10-3
D gene: TRBD1
clone size: NA
J gene: TRBJ2-1

CDR3 protein: CASSMGSQGIQETQYF
CDR3 DNA: TGTGCCAGTAGTATGGGGTCGCAGGGGATACAAGAGACCCAGTACTTC
V gene: TRBV19
D gene: NA
clone size: NA
J gene: TRBJ2-5

CDR3 protein: CASSIPRTGETGELFF
CDR3 DNA: TGTGCCAGCAGCATCCCCCGGACAGGGGAAACCGGGGAGCTGTTTTTT
V gene: TRBV21-1
D gene: NA
clone size: NA
J gene: TRBJ2-2

CDR3 protein: CAWRSPGTYEQYF
CDR3 DNA: TGTGCCTGGAGAAGTCCGGGAACCTACGAGCAGTACTTC
V gene: TRBV30
D gene: NA
clone size: NA
J gene: TRBJ2-7

CDR3 protein: CASRPTGLKRGNEKLFF
CDR3 DNA: TGCGCCAGCAGGCCCACGGGCCTCAAACGGGGAAATGAAAAACTGTTTTTT
V gene: TRBV4-1
D gene: NA
clone size: NA
J gene: TRBJ1-4

CDR3 protein: CASSLPGQGHEQFF
CDR3 DNA: TGTGCCAGCAGCCTCCCCGGACAGGGCCATGAGCAGTTCTTC
V gene: TRBV11-3
D gene: TRBD1
clone size: NA
J gene: TRBJ2-1

CDR3 protein: CASSFLYTDTQYF
CDR3 DNA: TGTGCCAGCAGCTTCCTCTACACAGATACGCAGTATTTT
V gene: TRBV7-2
D gene: NA
clone size: NA
J gene: TRBJ2-3

CDR3 protein: CASSLNGQPNSPLHF
CDR3 DNA: TGCGCCAGCAGCTTGAATGGACAGCCGAATTCACCCCTCCACTTT
V gene: TRBV5-1
D gene: NA
clone size: NA
J gene: TRBJ1-6

CDR3 protein: CATSRGQEQPKAETQYF
CDR3 DNA: TGTGCCACCAGCAGAGGTCAGGAACAGCCCAAGGCGGAGACCCAGTACTTC
V gene: TRBV15
D gene: NA
clone size: NA
J gene: TRBJ2-5

CDR3 protein: CAIRAGTGLNEQFF
CDR3 DNA: TGTGCCATCAGAGCCGGGACAGGGTTGAATGAGCAGTTCTTC
V gene: TRBV10-3
D gene: TRBD1
clone size: NA
J gene: TRBJ2-1

CDR3 protein: CAISPGQTTGETQYF
CDR3 DNA: TGTGCCATCAGCCCGGGACAGACCACCGGAGAGACCCAGTACTTC
V gene: TRBV10-3
D gene: TRBD1
clone size: NA
J gene: TRBJ2-5

CDR3 protein: CACGRAPGNTIYF
CDR3 DNA: TGTGCCTGCGGCAGGGCCCCAGGAAACACCATATATTTT
V gene: TRBV2
D gene: NA
clone size: NA
J gene: TRBJ1-3

CDR3 protein: CASSLDRNQPQHF
CDR3 DNA: TGTGCCAGCTCCCTGGACAGGAATCAGCCCCAGCATTTT
V gene: TRBV18
D gene: TRBD1
clone size: NA
J gene: TRBJ1-5

CDR3 protein: CASSLEGGSTDTQYF
CDR3 DNA: TGCGCCAGCAGCTTAGAGGGAGGGAGCACAGATACGCAGTATTTT
V gene: TRBV5-1
D gene: TRBD2
clone size: NA
J gene: TRBJ2-3

CDR3 protein: CASSLVGGQPLYGYTF
CDR3 DNA: TGTGCCAGCAGCTTGGTTGGGGGCCAACCTCTTTATGGCTACACCTTC
V gene: TRBV5-5
D gene: NA
clone size: NA
J gene: TRBJ1-2

CDR3 protein: CASSLRLAGGDTQYF
CDR3 DNA: TGCGCCAGCAGCCTAAGACTAGCGGGAGGAGATACGCAGTATTTT
V gene: TRBV4-1
D gene: TRBD2
clone size: NA
J gene: TRBJ2-3

CDR3 protein: CAWKRAGANVLTF
CDR3 DNA: TGTGCCTGGAAGCGGGCTGGGGCCAACGTCCTGACTTTC
V gene: TRBV30
D gene: NA
clone size: NA
J gene: TRBJ2-6

CDR3 protein: CATSDSVGGRTDTQYF
CDR3 DNA: TGTGCCACCAGTGATTCGGTGGGGGGACGCACAGATACGCAGTATTTT
V gene: TRBV24-1
D gene: NA
clone size: NA
J gene: TRBJ2-3

CDR3 protein: CASSQSDREWDTGELFF
CDR3 DNA: TGCGCCAGCAGCCAATCGGACAGGGAATGGGACACCGGGGAGCTGTTTTTT
V gene: TRBV4-3
D gene: TRBD1
clone size: NA
J gene: TRBJ2-2

CDR3 protein: CASSQTGGNQPQHF
CDR3 DNA: TGTGCCAGCAGTCAAACAGGGGGCAATCAGCCCCAGCATTTT
V gene: TRBV6-2/TRBV6-3
D gene: TRBD1
clone size: NA
J gene: TRBJ1-5

CDR3 protein: CASSGGTRVYEQYF
CDR3 DNA: TGTGCCAGCAGTGGGGGGACAAGGGTTTACGAGCAGTACTTC
V gene: TRBV2
D gene: NA
clone size: NA
J gene: TRBJ2-7

CDR3 protein: CASRPHRQEGNQPQHF
CDR3 DNA: TGTGCCAGTAGGCCCCACAGGCAAGAGGGCAATCAGCCCCAGCATTTT
V gene: TRBV19
D gene: NA
clone size: NA
J gene: TRBJ1-5